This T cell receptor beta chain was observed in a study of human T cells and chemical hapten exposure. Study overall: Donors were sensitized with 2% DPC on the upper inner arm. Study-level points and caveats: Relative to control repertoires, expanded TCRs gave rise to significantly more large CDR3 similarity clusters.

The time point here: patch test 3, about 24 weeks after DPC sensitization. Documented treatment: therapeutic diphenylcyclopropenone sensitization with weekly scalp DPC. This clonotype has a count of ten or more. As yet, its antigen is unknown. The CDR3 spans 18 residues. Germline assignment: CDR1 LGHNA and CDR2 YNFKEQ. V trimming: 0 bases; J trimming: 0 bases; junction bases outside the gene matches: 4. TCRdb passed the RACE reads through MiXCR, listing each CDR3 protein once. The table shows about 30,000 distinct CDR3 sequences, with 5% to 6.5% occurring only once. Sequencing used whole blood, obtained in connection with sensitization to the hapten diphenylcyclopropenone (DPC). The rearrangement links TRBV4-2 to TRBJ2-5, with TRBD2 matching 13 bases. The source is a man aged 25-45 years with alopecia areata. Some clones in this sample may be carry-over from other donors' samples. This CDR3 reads CASSQDKLAGGYQETQYF. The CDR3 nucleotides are TGTGCCAGCAGCCAAGATAAACTAGCGGGAGGGTACCAAGAGACCCAGTACTTC.